This T cell receptor beta chain is drawn from a study of cytotoxic CD8 clonotypes in ibrutinib-treated CLL. Across the whole study: After a median around 12 months on treatment (6 to 36), response samples were drawn.

From germline, CDR1 is MNHNS and CDR2 SASEGT. The CDR3 totals 13 residues. V was cut by 8 bases and J by 7 bases, with 17 bases left in between. The sample holds a few counts of this clone. As yet, its antigen is unknown. General study points: Stable or contracted on treatment, public clonotypes were also uncommon. Clonality, elevated at ibrutinib response, dropped back toward baseline at progression. Baseline levels of clonality went above those of age-matched healthy donors and moved with circulating CD8+ T-cell counts.

The method was immunoSEQ multiplex PCR; TCRdb's version includes in-frame clones alone and lacks a portion of them. The table shows about 72,000 clones, with around two thirds occurring only once. The source is a human donor with chronic lymphocytic leukemia. The V call is TRBV6-1, the J call TRBJ1-2; D call uncertain. Here the sequenced sample was PBMCs, taken after 12 months of ibrutinib treatment. This chain's CDR3 is CASLSTLTTGYTF. CDR3 DNA: TGTGCCAGCCTCTCGACACTCACGACTGGCTACACCTTC.